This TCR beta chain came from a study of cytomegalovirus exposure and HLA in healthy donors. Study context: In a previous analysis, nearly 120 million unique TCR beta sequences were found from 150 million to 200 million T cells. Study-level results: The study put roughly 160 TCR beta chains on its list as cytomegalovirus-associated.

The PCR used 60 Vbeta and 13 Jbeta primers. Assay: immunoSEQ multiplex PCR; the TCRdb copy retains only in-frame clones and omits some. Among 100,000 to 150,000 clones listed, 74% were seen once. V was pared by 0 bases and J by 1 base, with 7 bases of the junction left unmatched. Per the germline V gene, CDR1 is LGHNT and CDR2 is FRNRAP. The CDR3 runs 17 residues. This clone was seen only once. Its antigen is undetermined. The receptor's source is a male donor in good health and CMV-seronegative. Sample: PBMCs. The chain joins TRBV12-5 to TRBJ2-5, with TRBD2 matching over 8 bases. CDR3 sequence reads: CASGLVLGGVFQETQYF. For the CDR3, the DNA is TGTGCTAGTGGTTTGGTACTCGGGGGGGTATTCCAAGAGACCCAGTACTTC.